A single sample is the source of the 32 T cell receptor beta chains below, sequenced in a study of radiation and T cells in renal cell carcinoma. Sequencing used immunoSEQ multiplex PCR; TCRdb keeps in-frame clones, though not all of them. The sample records approximately 17,000 clones, approximately 53% being singletons. The treatment denotes: 15 Gy SBRT to primary tumor, nephrectomy 4 weeks later. The source was tumor tissue, collected from a patient whose treatment included radiotherapy and nephrectomy. These receptors were collected from a woman aged 60-70 years with renal cell carcinoma.

This clone was seen a few times. The chain is built from TRBV4-1 and TRBJ1-3, with D hard to call. The CDR3 covers 18 residues. Germline CDR1 is MGHRA and CDR2 is YSYEKL. With 3 bases removed from V and 0 bases from J, the gap between germline ends came to 18 bases. In nucleotides, the CDR3 is TGCGCCAGCAGCCAGGGCATCTCCGCGGGGTACTCTGGAAACACCATATATTTT. It translates to CASSQGISAGYSGNTIYF.

This clone was counted only a few times. The V and J genes are TRBV28 and TRBJ2-5; D is undetermined. The CDR3 is made up of 13 amino acids. V dropped 3 bases and J dropped 2 bases, with 7 bases sitting between them. Germline assignment: CDR1 MDHEN and CDR2 SYDVKM. CDR3 nucleotides: TGTGCCAGCAGTTTCTTGGATCAAGAGACCCAGTACTTC. It encodes CASSFLDQETQYF.

The chain carries TRBV4-1 and TRBJ1-1; D possibly corresponds to TRBD1 (6 bases). CDR3 length: 18 residues. Between the trimmed V and J ends, which lost 1 base and 0 bases, there was a span of 18 bases. CDR1 MGHRA and CDR2 YSYEKL come from the germline V gene. The CDR3 loop is CASSQGVRGISLNTEAFF. CDR3 in DNA: TGCGCCAGCAGCCAAGGGGTTAGGGGGATCTCTTTGAACACTGAAGCTTTCTTT.

This clone was observed a few times. At one of its ends the junction is not consistent with the germline gene, which may arise from a read error. V is TRBV5-4 and J is TRBJ1-2; 8 bases match TRBD1. This CDR3 region has 11 residues. CDR1 is SGHNT, CDR2 YYREEE, per germline (reference sequence). Here the CDR3 reads CASSFGQGLYF. The CDR3 bases are TGTGCCAGCAGCTTCGGACAGGGCCTCTACTTC.

The V gene is TRBV25-1, the J gene TRBJ2-7; D is tentatively TRBD1 or TRBD2 (5 bases each). Trimming took 7 bases from V and 3 from J, leaving 22 bases between them. Germline CDR1 is MGHDK and CDR2 is SYGVNS. CDR3 length: 16 residues. The CDR3 nucleotides read TGTGCCAGCACCACTACACCGGGGCAGGGATACTACGAGCAGTACTTC. Translating it yields CASTTTPGQGYYEQYF.

The V gene is TRBV19, the J gene TRBJ1-1; TRBD1 agrees at 8 bases. The V segment lost 5 bases and the J segment 1 base; nucleotides outside the gene matches: 6. The CDR3 is made up of 15 amino acids. Germline V CDR1 and CDR2: LNHDA, SQIVND (reference sequence). This CDR3 reads CASSPRQGTNTEAFF. As DNA, the CDR3 is TGTGCCAGTAGTCCAAGACAGGGGACGAACACTGAAGCTTTCTTT. Supplemented by reference TRBV19 and TRBJ1-1, the full variable domain reads DGGITQSPKYLFRKEGQNVTLSCEQNLNHDAMYWYRQDPGQGLRLIYYSQIVNDFQKGDIAEGYSVSREKKESFPLTVTSAQKNPTAFYLCASSPRQGTNTEAFFGQGTRLTVV.

The V and J genes are TRBV4-3 and TRBJ2-3, with D hard to call. The V and J ends lost 0 bases and 2 bases respectively, with 15 bases between them. This CDR3 is built from 17 residues. In germline, CDR1 is LGHNA, CDR2 YSLEER. CDR3 nucleotide sequence: TGCGCCAGCAGCCAAGATCTAGAAGACTTTTCCACAGATACGCAGTATTTT. Its protein product is CASSQDLEDFSTDTQYF.

The genes are TRBV4-3 and TRBJ1-1; possible D gene TRBD1, 5 bases. This CDR3 spans 15 amino acids. Trimming took off 1 base at V and 3 bases at J, with 12 bases between the two ends. Germline V CDR1 and CDR2: LGHNA, YSLEER. The CDR3, as DNA: TGCGCCAGCAGCCAAGGACCCGGGGCAGACACTGAAGCTTTCTTT. Translation: CASSQGPGADTEAFF.

The chain links TRBV9 to TRBJ2-3; no clear D gene. The CDR3 extends over 15 amino acids. The V gene lost 4 bases and the J gene lost 0 bases, with 12 bases spanning the gap. In germline, CDR1 is SGDLS, CDR2 YYNGEE. Here the CDR3 reads CASSTKRQSTDTQYF. The CDR3 DNA reads as TGTGCCAGCAGCACGAAGAGGCAGAGCACAGATACGCAGTATTTT. The full variable domain, with the rest looked up from reference TRBV9 and TRBJ2-3, is DSGVTQTPKHLITATGQRVTLRCSPRSGDLSVYWYQQSLDQGLQFLIQYYNGEERAKGNILERFSAQQFPDLHSELNLSSLELGDSALYFCASSTKRQSTDTQYFGPGTRLTVL.

This clone was detected ten times or more. The rearrangement links TRBV19 to TRBJ2-3, with 8 bases fitting TRBD1. The CDR3 has 14 amino acids. V shed 8 bases and J 3 bases; nucleotides not matched to a gene: 7. In germline, CDR1 is LNHDA, CDR2 SQIVND (reference sequence). CDR3 amino acids: CASFSGQGTDTQYF. The CDR3 DNA reads as TGTGCCAGTTTTTCAGGACAGGGAACAGATACGCAGTATTTT.

This clone came up a few times. This sequence joins TRBV7-9 and TRBJ2-2, with D unclear. This CDR3 is 14 amino acids long. The ends were cut back, 1 base at V and 3 bases at J, with 6 bases in the middle. Looked up from germline, CDR1 is SEHNR and CDR2 is FQNEAQ (reference sequence). The CDR3 DNA is TGTGCCAGCAGCTTAGGGGCCGACACCGGGGAGCTGTTTTTT. Protein sequence: CASSLGADTGELFF.

This clone was seen more than once but under ten times. The chain carries TRBV11-3 and TRBJ2-7, with 7 bases identical to TRBD1. The length of the CDR3 is 13 residues. Germline CDR1 SGHNT, CDR2 YENEEA. After removal of 3 bases from V and 6 bases from J, the junction contained 5 bases not matched to a gene. In DNA, the CDR3 is TGTGCCAGCAGCTTTGTACAGGGGACCGAGCAGTACTTC. Its protein product is CASSFVQGTEQYF.

This chain connects TRBV6-1 to TRBJ2-7; no reliable D call. V lost 6 bases, J lost 5 bases, and 14 bases lay in between. Germline V CDR1 and CDR2: MNHNS, SASEGT. This CDR3 is 13 amino acids long. CDR3 sequence reads: CASSDTPPDEQYF. As DNA, the CDR3 is TGTGCCAGCAGCGACACCCCTCCTGACGAGCAGTACTTC.

This chain links TRBV6-6 with TRBJ2-1, with TRBD2 matching over 8 bases. Germline loops: CDR1 MNHNY, CDR2 SVGAGI (reference sequence). V shed 5 bases, J shed 9 bases, and the junction held 15 bases outside the gene matches. There are 16 residues in the CDR3. CDR3 DNA: TGTGCCAGCAGTCCCTATATAGCGGGAATCAACCTTGAGCAGTTCTTC. Protein sequence: CASSPYIAGINLEQFF.

The rearrangement uses TRBV6-1 and TRBJ2-7; no definite D call. Germline CDR1 and CDR2: MNHNS and SASEGT. Trimming took off 4 bases at V and 6 bases at J, with 19 bases between the two ends. The CDR3 covers 15 residues. Written as DNA, the CDR3 is TGTGCCAGCAGTGCCTTAGGTAGTAGGGTAGCCGAGCAGTACTTC. Its protein is CASSALGSRVAEQYF.

The chain carries TRBV4-1 and TRBJ2-3, with 8 bases matching TRBD2. Germline lookup yields CDR1 MGHRA and CDR2 YSYEKL. This CDR3 spans 16 amino acids. The V and J ends lost 0 bases and 1 base, in that order; junction bases with no gene match: 3. The CDR3, as DNA: TGCGCCAGCAGCCAAGAGTCGCGGGGGGGCACAGATACGCAGTATTTT. This gives the protein CASSQESRGGTDTQYF.

This chain uses TRBV11-2 with TRBJ1-1; D might be TRBD1 (5 bases). V lost 4 bases, J lost 7 bases, and 10 bases lay in between. CDR1 and CDR2 (germline): SGHAT, FQNNGV. This CDR3 comprises 12 residues. CDR3 nucleotides: TGTGCCAGCAGCTCCACGGGGGTTGAAGCTTTCTTT. It translates to CASSSTGVEAFF.

This clone was counted between two and nine times. V gene TRBV28 combines with J gene TRBJ1-1; weak D call: TRBD1 (5 bases). Germline CDR1 reads MDHEN; CDR2 reads SYDVKM. The CDR3 contains 15 residues. With 3 bases removed from V and 5 bases from J, the gap between germline ends came to 16 bases. The CDR3 sequence is CASSLTGRGGTEAFF. The DNA for the CDR3 is TGTGCCAGCAGTTTGACGGGTCGGGGGGGTACTGAAGCTTTCTTT.

This chain links TRBV5-4 with TRBJ1-4; no reliable D call. Germline V gives CDR1 SGHNT, CDR2 YYREEE (reference sequence). Trimming stripped 4 bases from V and 5 bases from J, with 3 bases between. This CDR3 comprises 11 residues. The CDR3 sequence is CASSHNEKLFF. The CDR3 DNA reads as TGTGCCAGCAGCCACAATGAAAAACTGTTTTTT. Full variable domain (rest looked up from reference TRBV5-4 and TRBJ1-4): ETGVTQSPTHLIKTRGQQVTLRCSSQSGHNTVSWYQQALGQGPQFIFQYYREEENGRGNFPPRFSGLQFPNYSSELNVNALELDDSALYLCASSHNEKLFFGSGTQLSVL.

This clone has a count of ten or more. The chain recombines TRBV9 with TRBJ2-7; D remains ambiguous. Per the germline V gene, CDR1 is SGDLS and CDR2 is YYNGEE. Trimming took off 1 base at V and 2 bases at J, with 16 bases between the two ends. The CDR3 runs to 16 residues. The CDR3 spells CASSVSPLGNTYEQYF. The CDR3 coding sequence is TGTGCCAGCAGCGTATCCCCGCTTGGGAATACCTACGAGCAGTACTTC.

This clone has a handful of counts. The V call is TRBV2, the J call TRBJ1-2; weak D call: TRBD1 (6 bases). CDR3 length equals 14 residues. Germline values: CDR1 SNHLY, CDR2 FYNNEI. V was pared by 4 bases and J by 3 bases, with 12 bases between. Written as DNA, the CDR3 is TGTGCCAGCAGTGGGGGGGGCTTGGACTATGGCTACACCTTC. Residues: CASSGGGLDYGYTF.

The table lists this clone with a few counts. The J gene is TRBJ2-1, the V gene TRBV11-2; unclear D gene. V was cut by 2 bases and J by 5 bases, with 1 base left in between. The germline V gene has CDR1 SGHAT and CDR2 FQNNGV. The CDR3 sequence is 11 residues long. In DNA, the CDR3 is TGTGCCAGCAGCTTAAACAATGAGCAGTTCTTC. Encoded protein: CASSLNNEQFF.

This chain links TRBV2 with TRBJ2-7; 13 nucleotides agree with TRBD2. The CDR3 contains 13 residues. The J segment lost 6 bases and the V segment lost 6 bases, leaving 2 bases of the junction unmatched. Germline V lookup: CDR1 SNHLY, CDR2 FYNNEI. The CDR3, as DNA: TGTGCCAGCAGAAGACTAGCGGGAGGCGAGCAGTACTTC. Amino acid sequence: CASRRLAGGEQYF.

J is TRBJ2-7 and V is TRBV7-2; 7 bases fit TRBD2. CDR3 length equals 16 residues. Germline CDR1 is SGHTA and CDR2 is FQGNSA. V was clipped by 0 bases and J by 0 bases; unmatched bases: 5. CDR3 residues: CASSLAGRGGSYEQYF. In DNA, the CDR3 is TGTGCCAGCAGCTTAGCGGGGAGGGGCGGCTCCTACGAGCAGTACTTC.

The CDR3 DNA sequence: TGTGCCAGCAGCGGTGGCCGAAGCACAGATACGCAGTATTTT. This sequence encodes CASSGGRSTDTQYF. This rearrangement joins TRBV7-3 to TRBJ2-3; D is unresolved. Germline values: CDR1 SGHTA, CDR2 FQGTGA. The CDR3 length is 14 residues. V was clipped by 5 bases and J by 0 bases, with 9 bases between them.

The rearrangement uses TRBV9 and TRBJ1-5, with a weak D call TRBD1 (5 bases). There are 15 residues in the CDR3. Germline V gives CDR1 SGDLS, CDR2 YYNGEE. V was shortened by 0 bases and J by 1 base, with 8 bases between the two germline ends. CDR3 residues: CASSVGGASNQPQHF. For the CDR3, the DNA is TGTGCCAGCAGCGTAGGAGGGGCAAGCAATCAGCCCCAGCATTTT.

V gene TRBV5-4 combines with J gene TRBJ1-1; possibly TRBD1 for D (6 bases). Trimming shortened V by 9 bases and J by 1 base, and 13 bases separated the two germline ends. The CDR3 runs to 13 residues. Germline V gene data show CDR1 as SGHNT and CDR2 as YYREEE (reference sequence). As DNA, the CDR3 is TGTGCCACAAGACAGGCACCGAACACTGAAGCTTTCTTT. Its protein is CATRQAPNTEAFF.

This chain joins TRBV11-2 and TRBJ1-5; 11 nucleotides agree with TRBD1. Germline CDR1 reads SGHAT; CDR2 reads FQNNGV. The trim removed 5 bases at V and 6 bases at J, leaving 15 bases unmatched. This CDR3 has 18 amino acids. DNA for the CDR3: TGTGCCAGCAGCCCAGGAACCTATGGGACAGGGGGGAGTCAGCCCCAGCATTTT. Protein product: CASSPGTYGTGGSQPQHF.

The chain has TRBV7-8 and TRBJ2-5; D unresolved. Germline-derived CDR1 and CDR2 are SGHVS and FQNEAQ. V lost 4 bases and J 5 bases, leaving 8 bases between the germline ends. The CDR3 is 12 amino acids. CDR3 sequence (DNA): TGTGCCAGCAGCTCCCAGACGGAGACCCAGTACTTC. Protein: CASSSQTETQYF.

V and J are TRBV9 and TRBJ2-2; D uncertain. Germline V CDR1 and CDR2: SGDLS, YYNGEE. V dropped 5 bases and J dropped 0 bases, with 2 bases sitting between them. The CDR3 contains 12 residues. This CDR3 reads CASSTNTGELFF. CDR3 bases: TGTGCCAGCAGTACGAACACCGGGGAGCTGTTTTTT.

Of note for this clone: The junction differs from germline at one of its ends, possibly a read error. The genes are TRBV7-7 and TRBJ1-5; 9 nucleotides line up with TRBD1. This CDR3 contains 16 residues. Germline loops: CDR1 SSHAT, CDR2 FNYEAQ (reference sequence). CDR3: CASSPMDRGPDQPQHF. CDR3 nucleotides: TGTGCTAGCAGCCCGATGGACAGGGGTCCCGATCAGCCCCAGCATTTT.

The chain uses TRBV2 and TRBJ1-5, with 7 positions matching TRBD1. This CDR3 is built from 18 residues. In germline, CDR1 is SNHLY, CDR2 FYNNEI. V lost 6 bases and J lost 2; bases outside the gene matches: 16. DNA of the CDR3: TGTGCCAGCAGGACTTATCCTAGGGACAGTCCCGGCAATCAGCCCCAGCATTTT. Amino acid sequence: CASRTYPRDSPGNQPQHF.